This T cell receptor (beta chain) was observed in a study of cytomegalovirus exposure and HLA in healthy donors. This clone appeared a few times. Vbeta (60) and Jbeta (13) primers were used in the PCR. Clones were read by immunoSEQ multiplex PCR, and TCRdb kept only the in-frame ones, dropping some. The sample shows 150,000 to 180,000 clones, around 82% of them seen only once. The source is a woman aged 45-59 years in good health and CMV-seropositive. Sequences were obtained from PBMCs.

The CDR3 coding sequence is TGTGCCTGGAGTGTAGGGGCCTACCGTATTGAGCAGTTCTTC. It translates to CAWSVGAYRIEQFF. The rearrangement joins TRBV30 to TRBJ2-1, with D perhaps TRBD1 (5 bases). Germline V gives CDR1 GTSNPN, CDR2 SVGIG (reference sequence). This CDR3 region has 14 residues. Trimming took 0 bases from V and 9 from J, leaving 15 bases between them.